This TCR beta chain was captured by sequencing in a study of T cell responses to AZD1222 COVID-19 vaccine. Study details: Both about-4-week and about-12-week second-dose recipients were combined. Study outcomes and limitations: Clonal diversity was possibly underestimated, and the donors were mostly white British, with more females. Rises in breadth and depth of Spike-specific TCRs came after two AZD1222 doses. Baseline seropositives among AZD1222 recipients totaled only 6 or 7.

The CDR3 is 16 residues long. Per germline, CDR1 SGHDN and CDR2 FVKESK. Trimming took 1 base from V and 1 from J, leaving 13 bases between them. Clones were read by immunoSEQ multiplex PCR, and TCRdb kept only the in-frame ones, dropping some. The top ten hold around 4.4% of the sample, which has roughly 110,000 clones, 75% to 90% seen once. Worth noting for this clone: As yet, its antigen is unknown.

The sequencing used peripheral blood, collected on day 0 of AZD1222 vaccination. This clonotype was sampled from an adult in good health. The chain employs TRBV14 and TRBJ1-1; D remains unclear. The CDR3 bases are TGTGCCAGCAGCCAAGTGATCGGAGGACCGAACACTGAAGCTTTCTTT. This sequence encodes CASSQVIGGPNTEAFF.